Described below is a single TCR beta chain sequence and its context. The data derive from a study of CD8 T cells in Susac syndrome. With 6 bases removed from V and 6 bases from J, the gap between germline ends came to 15 bases. From germline, CDR1 is DFQATT and CDR2 SNEGSKA (reference sequence). This CDR3 spans 13 amino acids. A quantity of about 0.5 to 1 ug RNA underwent reverse transcription using random hexamers. Each CDR3 protein gets one entry after TCRdb re-called the immunoSEQ multiplex PCR reads with MiXCR. The table records approximately 180,000 distinct CDR3 sequences, around 95% of them present only once.

Material for sequencing was CD4+ T cells from PBMCs. The sequence came from a human donor with multiple sclerosis. V gene TRBV20-1 combines with J gene TRBJ1-3, with D perhaps TRBD1 (5 bases). Written as DNA, the CDR3 is TGCAGTGCGCAAACAGGAATCTCAAACACCATATATTTT. It codes for CSAQTGISNTIYF.